One sample yielded the 22 T cell receptor beta chains listed below, sequenced in a study of T cell responses to AZD1222 COVID-19 vaccine. Sequencing used immunoSEQ multiplex PCR; TCRdb keeps in-frame clones, though not all of them. The table shows 110,000 to 150,000 clones, with over 75% occurring only once. This specimen was peripheral blood, taken on day 0 of AZD1222 vaccination. Source of these receptors: an adult in good health.

The rearrangement uses TRBV10-3 and TRBJ2-5; no reliable D call. Germline V gene sequence: CDR1 ENHRY, CDR2 SYGVKD. The CDR3 is 9 residues long. The CDR3 region has the DNA TGTGCTCATGAGGAGACCCAGTACTTC. This translates into CAHEETQYF.

The chain carries TRBV30 and TRBJ1-2; D uncertain. Germline V lookup: CDR1 GTSNPN, CDR2 SVGIG (reference sequence). V was clipped by 0 bases and J by 0 bases, with 5 bases between them. The CDR3 is made up of 13 amino acids. The CDR3 DNA is TGTGCCTGGAGTGTGGTCCCTAACTATGGCTACACCTTC. Translated: CAWSVVPNYGYTF.

The V call is TRBV12-3 or TRBV12-4, the J call TRBJ1-4; D unresolved. CDR3 length equals 12 residues. V lost 1 base to trimming and J lost 8 bases, with 5 bases between them. CDR3 DNA: TGTGCCAGCAGTTTAGTTCGGGAAAAACTGTTTTTT. Its translation: CASSLVREKLFF.

The V and J genes are TRBV28 and TRBJ2-3, with 9 bases identical to TRBD1. The length of the CDR3 is 17 residues. Germline CDR1 reads MDHEN; CDR2 reads SYDVKM. Trimming cost V 2 bases and J 5 bases; bases outside gene matches: 11. The CDR3 sequence: CASSLLSGTGPGDTQYF. In nucleotides, the CDR3 is TGTGCCAGCAGTTTACTCTCCGGGACAGGGCCAGGAGATACGCAGTATTTT.

The chain is built from TRBV5-1 and TRBJ1-1; D may be TRBD1 (6 bases). V lost 5 bases to trimming and J lost 1 base, with 12 bases between them. Germline values: CDR1 SGHRS, CDR2 YFSETQ. The CDR3 spans 14 residues. The CDR3 protein is CASRGGPENTEAFF. DNA for the CDR3: TGCGCCAGCAGGGGGGGGCCTGAGAACACTGAAGCTTTCTTT.

This clone was seen only once. V is TRBV19 and J is TRBJ1-1; D call uncertain. CDR3 length: 16 residues. The V gene lost 9 bases and the J gene lost 1 base, with 21 bases spanning the gap. Germline lookup yields CDR1 LNHDA and CDR2 SQIVND (reference sequence). The CDR3 sequence: CASINSIGQTNTEAFF. CDR3 sequence (DNA): TGTGCCAGCATAAATTCGATAGGGCAGACGAACACTGAAGCTTTCTTT.

V and J are TRBV6-5 and TRBJ2-7, with 11 positions matching TRBD2. With 2 bases clipped from V and 3 bases from J, the junction kept 3 bases outside the gene matches. The length of the CDR3 is 15 residues. Germline loops: CDR1 MNHEY, CDR2 SVGAGI. As DNA, the CDR3 is TGTGCCAGCAGTTACCGGACTAGCGGGTACTACGAGCAGTACTTC. It yields the protein CASSYRTSGYYEQYF.

This clone has only a few counts. The genes are TRBV6-5 and TRBJ1-6; the D is unclear. The CDR3 is 15 amino acids. Germline V gene sequence: CDR1 MNHEY, CDR2 SVGAGI. Deletions cut 5 bases from V and 0 bases from J, with 8 bases between. For the CDR3, the DNA is TGTGCCAGCAGTCCTCGGCTCTCCTATAATTCACCCCTCCACTTT. This encodes CASSPRLSYNSPLHF.

The count of this clone is one. The V call is TRBV4-1, the J call TRBJ2-1; 11 bases align to TRBD2. Germline loops: CDR1 MGHRA, CDR2 YSYEKL. Unmatched junction bases numbered 8, after V lost 0 bases and J lost 10 bases. CDR3 size: 16 residues. CDR3 coding DNA: TGCGCCAGCAGCCAAGAAACTAGCGGGAGCTGGAGGGAGCAGTTCTTC. The encoded protein is CASSQETSGSWREQFF.

The chain has TRBV5-4 and TRBJ2-1; D is uncertain. The V end was cut by 2 bases, the J end by 6 bases, with 12 bases between. The germline V gene has CDR1 SGHNT and CDR2 YYREEE (reference sequence). The CDR3 spans 14 residues. The CDR3 protein is CASSFWAVGNEQFF. Here the CDR3 DNA reads TGTGCCAGCAGCTTCTGGGCAGTTGGCAATGAGCAGTTCTTC.

The chain uses TRBV7-6 and TRBJ1-1; no clear D. V was shortened by 4 bases and J by 0 bases, with 6 bases between the two germline ends. Germline CDR1 reads SGHVS; CDR2 reads FNYEAQ. The CDR3 is 13 amino acids. The CDR3 bases are TGTGCCAGCAGCTCTTTTTTGAACACTGAAGCTTTCTTT. It encodes CASSSFLNTEAFF.

V usage is TRBV5-1 and J usage is TRBJ2-1; D is perhaps TRBD1 (5 bases). The CDR3 length is 15 residues. From germline, CDR1 is SGHRS and CDR2 YFSETQ. The ends were cut back, 5 bases at V and 0 bases at J, with 12 bases in the middle. CDR3 DNA sequence: TGCGCCAGCAGGGGGCGCGGAAGCTCCTACAATGAGCAGTTCTTC. Translation gives CASRGRGSSYNEQFF.

The CDR3 here is CASRDSGGTDTQYF. The CDR3 DNA sequence: TGTGCCAGCAGGGACTCGGGGGGCACAGATACGCAGTATTTT. The chain combines TRBV6-6 with TRBJ2-3; TRBD2 might be the D (6 bases). This CDR3 is 14 amino acids long. Germline CDR1 MNHNY, CDR2 SVGAGI (reference sequence). V lost 6 bases and J lost 1, with 11 bases in between.

The rearrangement uses TRBV18 and TRBJ1-2; D not resolved. Germline-derived CDR1 and CDR2 are KGHSH and LQKENI. The CDR3 has 13 residues. V was shortened by 5 bases and J by 2 bases, with 9 bases between the two germline ends. CDR3 DNA sequence: TGTGCCAGCTCATTTTCTGGGAACTATGGCTACACCTTC. This codes for CASSFSGNYGYTF.

This clone has just one count. The rearrangement uses TRBV9 and TRBJ1-1, with 10 bases matching TRBD1. Per the germline V gene, CDR1 is SGDLS and CDR2 is YYNGEE. V was clipped by 2 bases and J by 3 bases; unmatched bases: 4. There are 15 residues in the CDR3. The CDR3 coding sequence is TGTGCCAGCAGCGTGGGGACAGGGGCACACACTGAAGCTTTCTTT. Translating it yields CASSVGTGAHTEAFF.

The chain combines TRBV18 with TRBJ1-2; D remains ambiguous. Trimming stripped 4 bases from V and 2 bases from J, with 8 bases between. The germline V gene encodes CDR1 KGHSH and CDR2 LQKENI. The CDR3 length is 13 residues. DNA for the CDR3: TGTGCCAGCTCACGCACGGACAACTATGGCTACACCTTC. Its translation: CASSRTDNYGYTF.

The chain couples TRBV14 to TRBJ1-2; TRBD1 matches 11 bases. With 4 bases clipped from V and 4 bases from J, the junction kept 5 bases outside the gene matches. The CDR3 covers 15 residues. Germline values: CDR1 SGHDN, CDR2 FVKESK. The CDR3 coding sequence is TGTGCCAGCAGCCCCGGACAGGGGGCCTTCTATGGCTACACCTTC. It is translated as CASSPGQGAFYGYTF.

The V call is TRBV5-1, the J call TRBJ1-5, with 7 bases aligning to TRBD1. CDR3 length: 16 amino acids. The V segment lost 0 bases and the J segment 0 bases; nucleotides outside the gene matches: 3. The germline gives CDR1 SGHRS, CDR2 YFSETQ. The CDR3 DNA is TGCGCCAGCAGCTTGGGGGACAGACTTAGCAATCAGCCCCAGCATTTT. Translated: CASSLGDRLSNQPQHF.

This chain uses TRBV20-1 with TRBJ2-3; D call uncertain. V was trimmed by 1 base and J by 6 bases, leaving 5 bases between them. Germline CDR1 reads DFQATT; CDR2 reads SNEGSKA (reference sequence). This CDR3 is built from 11 residues. CDR3 amino acids: CSARAVDTQYF. In nucleotides, the CDR3 is TGCAGTGCTAGAGCAGTGGATACGCAGTATTTT.

The J gene is TRBJ2-7, the V gene TRBV28, with 8 bases that match TRBD1. This CDR3 has 14 amino acids. V lost 5 bases and J lost 6; bases outside the gene matches: 9. In germline, CDR1 is MDHEN, CDR2 SYDVKM. The CDR3 region has the DNA TGTGCCAGCAGTAACCAACCGACAGGGGCCGAGCAGTACTTC. Protein: CASSNQPTGAEQYF.

The rearrangement uses TRBV19 and TRBJ2-3; 10 bases are shared with TRBD2. Germline CDR1 reads LNHDA; CDR2 reads SQIVND (reference sequence). The CDR3 has 16 residues. Trimming at V came to 5 bases and at J to 0 bases, leaving 5 bases not matched to a gene. The CDR3: CASSPRTSGSTDTQYF. In DNA, the CDR3 is TGTGCCAGTAGTCCCCGGACTAGCGGTAGCACAGATACGCAGTATTTT.

The chain joins TRBV12-3 or TRBV12-4 to TRBJ2-5; no firm D call. This CDR3 spans 13 amino acids. V lost 6 bases to trimming and J lost 3 bases, with 11 bases between them. DNA for the CDR3: TGTGCCAGCAGACCGCACAGTGAAGAGACCCAGTACTTC. It is translated as CASRPHSEETQYF.